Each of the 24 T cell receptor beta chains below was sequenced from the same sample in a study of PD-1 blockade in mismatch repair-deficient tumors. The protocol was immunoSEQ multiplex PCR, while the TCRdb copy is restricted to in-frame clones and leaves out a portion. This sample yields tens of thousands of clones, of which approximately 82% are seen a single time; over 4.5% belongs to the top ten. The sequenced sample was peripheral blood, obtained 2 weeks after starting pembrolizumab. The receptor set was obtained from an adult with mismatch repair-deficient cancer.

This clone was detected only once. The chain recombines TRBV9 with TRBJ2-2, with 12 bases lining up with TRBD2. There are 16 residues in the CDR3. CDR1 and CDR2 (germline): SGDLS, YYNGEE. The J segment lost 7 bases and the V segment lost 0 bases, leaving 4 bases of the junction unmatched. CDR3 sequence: CASSVGLAGDGGELFF. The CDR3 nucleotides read TGTGCCAGCAGCGTAGGACTAGCGGGAGATGGCGGGGAGCTGTTTTTT.

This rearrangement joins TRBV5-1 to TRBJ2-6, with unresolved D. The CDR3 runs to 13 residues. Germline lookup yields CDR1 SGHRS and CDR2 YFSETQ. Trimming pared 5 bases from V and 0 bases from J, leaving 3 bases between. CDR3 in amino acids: CASSDSGANVLTF. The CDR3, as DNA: TGCGCCAGCAGTGACTCTGGGGCCAACGTCCTGACTTTC.

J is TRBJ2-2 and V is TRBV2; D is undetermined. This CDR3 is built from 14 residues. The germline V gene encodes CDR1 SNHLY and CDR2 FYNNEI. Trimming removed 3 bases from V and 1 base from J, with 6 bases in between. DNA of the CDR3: TGTGCCAGCAGTGACAGGAAGAACACCGGGGAGCTGTTTTTT. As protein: CASSDRKNTGELFF.

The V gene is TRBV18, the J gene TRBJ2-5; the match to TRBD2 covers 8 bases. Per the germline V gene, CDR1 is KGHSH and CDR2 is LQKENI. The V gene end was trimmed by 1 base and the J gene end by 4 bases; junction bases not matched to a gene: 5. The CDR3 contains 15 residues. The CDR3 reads CASSPQAGDAETQYF. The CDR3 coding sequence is TGTGCCAGCTCACCACAAGCGGGAGACGCAGAGACCCAGTACTTC.

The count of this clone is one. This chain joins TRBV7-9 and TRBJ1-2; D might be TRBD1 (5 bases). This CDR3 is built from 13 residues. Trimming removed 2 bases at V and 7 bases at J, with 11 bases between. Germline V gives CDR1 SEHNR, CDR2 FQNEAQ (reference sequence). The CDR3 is CASSLSGTGGYTF. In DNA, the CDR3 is TGTGCCAGCAGCTTAAGCGGGACGGGTGGCTACACCTTC.

The CDR3 nucleotides are TGTGCCAGTAGCCGAACTAGTTCCCGCGAGCAGTACTTC. It encodes CASSRTSSREQYF. The chain combines TRBV19 with TRBJ2-7; tentative D call: TRBD2 (5 bases). The germline V gene encodes CDR1 LNHDA and CDR2 SQIVND (reference sequence). V was cut by 6 bases and J by 6 bases, with 15 bases left in between. The CDR3 is made up of 13 amino acids.

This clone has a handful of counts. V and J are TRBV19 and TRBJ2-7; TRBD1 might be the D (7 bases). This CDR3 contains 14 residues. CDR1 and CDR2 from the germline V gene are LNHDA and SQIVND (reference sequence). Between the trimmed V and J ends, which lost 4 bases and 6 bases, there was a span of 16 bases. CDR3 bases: TGTGCCAGTAGTACCAGGGGGGCAAGTGGCGAGCAGTACTTC. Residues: CASSTRGASGEQYF.

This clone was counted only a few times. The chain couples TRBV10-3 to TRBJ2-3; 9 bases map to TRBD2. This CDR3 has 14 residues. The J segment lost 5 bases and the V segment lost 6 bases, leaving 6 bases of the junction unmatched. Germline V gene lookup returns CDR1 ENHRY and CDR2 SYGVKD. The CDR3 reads CAIRDSGSGDTQYF. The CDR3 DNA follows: TGTGCCATCAGAGATAGCGGGAGTGGAGATACGCAGTATTTT.

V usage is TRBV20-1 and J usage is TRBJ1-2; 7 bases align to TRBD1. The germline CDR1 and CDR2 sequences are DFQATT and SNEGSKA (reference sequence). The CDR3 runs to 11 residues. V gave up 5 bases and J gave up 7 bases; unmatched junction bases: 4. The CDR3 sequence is CSAPGTVGYTF. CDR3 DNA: TGCAGTGCTCCTGGGACAGTTGGCTACACCTTC.

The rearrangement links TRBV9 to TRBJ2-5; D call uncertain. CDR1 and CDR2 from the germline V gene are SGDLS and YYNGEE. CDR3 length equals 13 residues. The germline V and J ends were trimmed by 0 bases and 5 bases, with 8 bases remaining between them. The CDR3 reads CASSVVAWETQYF. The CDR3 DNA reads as TGTGCCAGCAGCGTAGTAGCATGGGAGACCCAGTACTTC.

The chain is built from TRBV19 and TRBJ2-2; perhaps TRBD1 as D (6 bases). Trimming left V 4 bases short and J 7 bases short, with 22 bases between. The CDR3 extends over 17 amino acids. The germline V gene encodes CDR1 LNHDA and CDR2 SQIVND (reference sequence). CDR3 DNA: TGTGCCAGTAGTAGCCTAAACCCGGGACGGACAGACGGGGAGCTGTTTTTT. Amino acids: CASSSLNPGRTDGELFF.

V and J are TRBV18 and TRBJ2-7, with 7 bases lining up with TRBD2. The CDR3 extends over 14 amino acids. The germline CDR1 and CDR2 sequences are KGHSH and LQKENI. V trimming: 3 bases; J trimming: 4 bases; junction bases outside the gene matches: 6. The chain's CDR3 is CASSPPGLPYEQYF. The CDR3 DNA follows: TGTGCCAGCTCACCGCCGGGACTACCATACGAGCAGTACTTC.

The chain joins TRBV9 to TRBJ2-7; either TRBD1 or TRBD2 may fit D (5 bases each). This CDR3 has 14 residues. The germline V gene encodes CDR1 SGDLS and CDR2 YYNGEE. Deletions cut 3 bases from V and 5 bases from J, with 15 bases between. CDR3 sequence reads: CASSGGWGQHEQYF. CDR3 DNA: TGTGCCAGCAGCGGCGGGTGGGGCCAACACGAGCAGTACTTC.

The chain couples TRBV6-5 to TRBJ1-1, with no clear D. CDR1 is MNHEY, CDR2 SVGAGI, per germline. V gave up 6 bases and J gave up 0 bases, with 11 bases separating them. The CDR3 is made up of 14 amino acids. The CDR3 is CASRLLAVNTEAFF. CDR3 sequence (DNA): TGTGCCAGCAGACTTCTCGCAGTGAACACTGAAGCTTTCTTT.

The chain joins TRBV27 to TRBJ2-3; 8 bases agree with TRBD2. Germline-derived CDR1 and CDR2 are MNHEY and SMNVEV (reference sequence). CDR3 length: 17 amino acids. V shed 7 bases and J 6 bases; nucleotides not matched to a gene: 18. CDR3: CASKAEVGGTRSDTQYF. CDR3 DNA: TGTGCCAGCAAAGCGGAGGTGGGGGGGACTAGGAGTGATACGCAGTATTTT.

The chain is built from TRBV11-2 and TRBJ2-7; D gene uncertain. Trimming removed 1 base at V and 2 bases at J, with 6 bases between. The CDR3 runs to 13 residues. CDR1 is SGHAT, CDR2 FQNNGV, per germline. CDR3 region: CASSLASTYEQYF. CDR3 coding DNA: TGTGCCAGCAGCTTAGCTTCTACCTACGAGCAGTACTTC.

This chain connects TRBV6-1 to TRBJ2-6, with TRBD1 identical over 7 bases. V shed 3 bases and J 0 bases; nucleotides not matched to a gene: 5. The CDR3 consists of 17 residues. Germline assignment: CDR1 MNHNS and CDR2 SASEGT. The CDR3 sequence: CASSDTTGLSGANVLTF. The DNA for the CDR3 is TGTGCCAGCAGTGACACGACAGGGCTCTCTGGGGCCAACGTCCTGACTTTC.

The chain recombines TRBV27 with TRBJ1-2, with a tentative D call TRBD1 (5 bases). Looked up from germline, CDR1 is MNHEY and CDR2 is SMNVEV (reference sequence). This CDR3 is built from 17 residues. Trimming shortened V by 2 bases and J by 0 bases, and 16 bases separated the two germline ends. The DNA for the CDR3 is TGTGCCAGCAGTTTAGGCCCCCAGGGAACCTCTAACTATGGCTACACCTTC. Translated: CASSLGPQGTSNYGYTF.

In DNA form, the CDR3 reads TGTGCCAGCAGTTTTCAGGGGGCCTTCTATGGCTACACCTTC. It is translated as CASSFQGAFYGYTF. The V and J genes are TRBV5-3 and TRBJ1-2, with TRBD1 identical over 8 bases. TRBV5-3 is an ORF for which the function is uncertain. The V and J ends lost 8 bases and 4 bases, in that order; junction bases with no gene match: 10. The CDR3 is 14 residues long.

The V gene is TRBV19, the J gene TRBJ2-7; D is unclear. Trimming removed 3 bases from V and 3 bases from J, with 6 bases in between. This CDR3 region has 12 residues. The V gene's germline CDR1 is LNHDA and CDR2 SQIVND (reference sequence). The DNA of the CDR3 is TGTGCCAGTAGTATGCCTGGCTACGAGCAGTACTTC. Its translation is CASSMPGYEQYF.

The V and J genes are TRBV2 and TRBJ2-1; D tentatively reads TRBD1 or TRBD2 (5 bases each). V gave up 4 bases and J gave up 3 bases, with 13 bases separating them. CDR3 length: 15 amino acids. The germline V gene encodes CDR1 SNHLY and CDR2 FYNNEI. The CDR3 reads CASSARTGGYNEQFF. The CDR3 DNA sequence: TGTGCCAGCAGTGCCAGGACTGGGGGCTACAATGAGCAGTTCTTC.

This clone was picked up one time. The CDR3 loop reads CASSTSGTTFF. The CDR3 DNA reads as TGTGCCAGCTCGACCTCCGGGACGACGTTCTTC. The J gene is TRBJ2-1, the V gene TRBV18, with D perhaps being TRBD1 or TRBD2 (5 bases each). Germline CDR1 reads KGHSH; CDR2 reads LQKENI. V was pared by 6 bases and J by 15 bases, with 15 bases between. The CDR3 sequence is 11 residues long. The full variable domain, with the rest looked up from reference TRBV18 and TRBJ2-1, is NAGVMQNPRHLVRRRGQEARLRCSPMKGHSHVYWYRQLPEEGLKFMVYLQKENIIDESGMPKERFSAEFPKEGPSILRIQQVVRGDSAAYFCASSTSGTTFFGPGTRLTVL.

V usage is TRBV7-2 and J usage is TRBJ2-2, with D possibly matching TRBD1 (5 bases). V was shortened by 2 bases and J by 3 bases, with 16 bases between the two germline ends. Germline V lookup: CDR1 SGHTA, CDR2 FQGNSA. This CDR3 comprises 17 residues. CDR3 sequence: CASSLRPAGRDTGELFF. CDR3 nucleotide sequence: TGTGCCAGCAGCTTACGTCCGGCAGGGCGAGACACCGGGGAGCTGTTTTTT.

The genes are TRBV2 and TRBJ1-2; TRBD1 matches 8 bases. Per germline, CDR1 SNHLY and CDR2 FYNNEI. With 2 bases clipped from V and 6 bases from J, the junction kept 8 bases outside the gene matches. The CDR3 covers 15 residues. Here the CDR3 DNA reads TGTGCCAGCAGTGAATCAGGACAGGGAAGGAATGGCTACACCTTC. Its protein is CASSESGQGRNGYTF.